A single TCR beta chain is shown here with its context. The antigen remains unidentified. Profiling relied on immunoSEQ multiplex PCR, and the TCRdb table lists in-frame clones only, not all of them. Counted here are fewer than 110,000 clones, 87% occurring once; the ten biggest clones make up about 18%. Healthy donors had no documented immune events, such as infections, while sampled. This sample is part of a study of identifying expanded T cells in peripheral blood. Points from the study as a whole: Variance in clone template counts between approximately two-week samples significantly increased with total template count across all healthy donors.

The V gene lost 0 bases and the J gene lost 5 bases, with 16 bases spanning the gap. There are 16 residues in the CDR3. Germline lookup yields CDR1 SGHVS and CDR2 FQNEAQ. The receptor was derived from a person between 18 and 75 years old in good health. The chain recombines TRBV7-8 with TRBJ2-5; D could derive from TRBD1 or TRBD2 (6 bases each). Sample: blood. CDR3 protein: CASSLARVGGAETQYF. The CDR3 nucleotides read TGTGCCAGCAGCTTAGCGCGTGTGGGGGGCGCGGAGACCCAGTACTTC. Looking up the rest from reference TRBV7-8 and TRBJ2-5 gives the full variable domain: GAGVSQSPRYKVAKRGQDVALRCDPISGHVSLFWYQQALGQGPEFLTYFQNEAQLDKSGLPSDRFFAERPEGSVSTLKIQRTQQEDSAVYLCASSLARVGGAETQYFGPGTRLLVL.